This T cell receptor (beta chain) appears in the sequencing data of a study of human T cells and chemical hapten exposure. TCRdb independently ran MiXCR on the RACE reads; one entry per CDR3 protein. The sample contains 90,000 or so distinct CDR3 sequences, roughly a tenth of which appear only once. A remark on this clonotype: Its antigen is unknown.

The CDR3 is 14 amino acids. Trimming pared 2 bases from V and 1 base from J, leaving 9 bases between. The germline gives CDR1 SEHNR, CDR2 FQNEAQ (reference sequence). The time point: patch test 1, 2 weeks after DPC sensitization. Sample treatment: therapeutic diphenylcyclopropenone sensitization with weekly scalp DPC. Only after blood had been drawn was each patch test applied. General study results and limits: The formation of large CDR3 similarity clusters by expanded TCRs significantly exceeded that of controls. As patch test score rose, PT1 expanded TCR counts tended to rise as well. After DPC sensitization, TCRs above 1 in 1000 frequency showed no change.

Specimen: whole blood, collected in connection with sensitization to the hapten diphenylcyclopropenone (DPC). The chain links TRBV7-9 to TRBJ2-7, with D perhaps being TRBD1 or TRBD2 (5 bases each). The sequence was collected from a man in his forties or fifties with alopecia areata. Some clones in this sample may be carry-over from other donors' samples. The CDR3 coding sequence is TGTGCCAGCAGCTTACGCGAGGGGTCCTACGAGCAGTACTTC. This gives the protein CASSLREGSYEQYF.